The 5 T cell receptor beta chains given below trace back to one sample, sequenced in a study of OX40 agonist ivuxolimab in advanced cancers. The data were produced by immunoSEQ multiplex PCR, yet TCRdb's version contains in-frame clones alone and is incomplete. The table shows 68,000 or so clones, with 91% occurring only once. The sequences come from CD4+ or CD8+ T cells sorted from blood, collected in a trial of the OX40 agonist ivuxolimab. The receptors shown here come from an adult with an advanced solid tumor such as melanoma, head and neck, liver or kidney cancer.

The chain is built from TRBV6-1 and TRBJ2-5; TRBD1 matches 8 bases. CDR1 is MNHNS, CDR2 SASEGT, per germline. Losses at the gene ends were 1 base for V and 4 bases for J; bases not matched to a gene: 8. The CDR3 runs to 16 residues. The CDR3 is CASSEGQGAGGETQYF. The CDR3 DNA follows: TGTGCCAGCAGTGAAGGTCAGGGGGCCGGGGGAGAGACCCAGTACTTC.

This chain joins TRBV5-4 and TRBJ2-7; 7 positions match TRBD2. CDR3 length: 17 amino acids. CDR1 and CDR2 (germline): SGHNT, YYREEE (reference sequence). The V segment lost 4 bases and the J segment 7 bases; nucleotides outside the gene matches: 20. Here the CDR3 DNA reads TGTGCCAGCAGCCAAGGGGTAAGCGGGAACCTCTTGGGAGAGCAGTACTTC. Translating it yields CASSQGVSGNLLGEQYF.

The V and J genes are TRBV11-3 and TRBJ2-7; D remains unclear. CDR3 length: 16 amino acids. V dropped 2 bases and J dropped 3 bases, with 17 bases sitting between them. Per germline, CDR1 SGHNT and CDR2 YENEEA. The CDR3 coding sequence is TGTGCCAGCAGCTTACCCCTCCGGACCCTAAACTACGAGCAGTACTTC. It encodes CASSLPLRTLNYEQYF.

The rearrangement links TRBV5-1 to TRBJ1-3, with D uncertain. The CDR3 spans 15 residues. CDR1 and CDR2 from the germline V gene are SGHRS and YFSETQ. Between the trimmed V and J ends, which lost 0 bases and 0 bases, there was a span of 7 bases. CDR3 sequence reads: CASSLGPVSGNTIYF. The CDR3 DNA sequence: TGCGCCAGCAGCTTGGGTCCGGTCTCTGGAAACACCATATATTTT.

This clone was seen a single time. The chain combines TRBV6-1 with TRBJ2-5, with D hard to call. V lost 4 bases, J lost 3 bases, and 9 bases lay in between. Per germline, CDR1 MNHNS and CDR2 SASEGT. This CDR3 spans 13 amino acids. The CDR3 is CASSVDLKETQYF. CDR3 nucleotides: TGTGCCAGCAGTGTGGACCTCAAAGAGACCCAGTACTTC.